This T cell receptor beta chain comes out of a study of cytomegalovirus exposure and HLA in healthy donors. PCR involved 60 Vbeta and 13 Jbeta primers. Sequencing used immunoSEQ multiplex PCR; TCRdb keeps in-frame clones, though not all of them. The sample has a few hundred thousand clones; roughly four fifths are singletons. This CDR3 region has 15 residues. Per the germline V gene, CDR1 is SGHRS and CDR2 is YFSETQ. V was pared by 4 bases and J by 5 bases, with 8 bases of the junction left unmatched. This TCR was sampled from a woman aged 40 to 50 in good health and CMV-seronegative. Source material: PBMCs. The chain has TRBV5-1 and TRBJ1-2, with 10 bases aligning to TRBD1. CDR3 region: CASSDTLGQGYGYTF. CDR3 sequence (DNA): TGCGCCAGCAGCGACACCCTGGGACAGGGGTATGGCTACACCTTC. The full variable domain, with the rest looked up from reference TRBV5-1 and TRBJ1-2, is KAGVTQTPRYLIKTRGQQVTLSCSPISGHRSVSWYQQTPGQGLQFLFEYFSETQRNKGNFPGRFSGRQFSNSRSEMNVSTLELGDSALYLCASSDTLGQGYGYTFGSGTRLTVV.